The T cell receptor (beta chain) described here comes from a study of blood T cell repertoires in COVID-19. The CDR3 is made up of 11 amino acids. CDR1 and CDR2 from the germline V gene are SGHDT and YYEEEE. Trimming stripped 2 bases from V and 5 bases from J, with 5 bases between. Data came from immunoSEQ multiplex PCR; TCRdb stores just in-frame clones and leaves some out. The sample includes 95,000 to 110,000 clones, about 90% seen only once; the top ten take around 3.2%. This sequence joins TRBV5-6 and TRBJ2-7; a weak D match, TRBD2 (5 bases). The sample comprised peripheral blood. The receptor comes from a human donor in a cohort sampled during active COVID-19. Here the CDR3 DNA reads TGTGCCAGCAGCTTCGGGGACGAGCAGTACTTC. Translated, it gives CASSFGDEQYF. The full variable domain, completed using reference TRBV5-6 and TRBJ2-7, is DAGVTQSPTHLIKTRGQQVTLRCSPKSGHDTVSWYQQALGQGPQFIFQYYEEEERQRGNFPDRFSGHQFPNYSSELNVNALLLGDSALYLCASSFGDEQYFGPGTRLTVT.